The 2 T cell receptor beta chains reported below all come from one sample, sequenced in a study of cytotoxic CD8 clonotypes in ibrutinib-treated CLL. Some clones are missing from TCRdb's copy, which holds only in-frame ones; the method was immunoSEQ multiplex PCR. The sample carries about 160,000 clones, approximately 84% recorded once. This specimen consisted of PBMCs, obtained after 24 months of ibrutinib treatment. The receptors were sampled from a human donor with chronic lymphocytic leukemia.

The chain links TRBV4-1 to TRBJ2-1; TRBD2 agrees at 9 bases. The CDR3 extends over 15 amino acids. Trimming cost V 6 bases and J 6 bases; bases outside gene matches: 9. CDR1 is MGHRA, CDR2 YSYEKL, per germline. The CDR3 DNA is TGCGCCAGCAGTCTCCAAGCGGGGGGAACCAATGAGCAGTTCTTC. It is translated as CASSLQAGGTNEQFF.

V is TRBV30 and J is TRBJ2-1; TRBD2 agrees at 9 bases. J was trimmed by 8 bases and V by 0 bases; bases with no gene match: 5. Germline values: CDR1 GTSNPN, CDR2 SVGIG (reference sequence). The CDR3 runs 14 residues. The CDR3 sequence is CAWSVAGGEDEQFF. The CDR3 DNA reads TGTGCCTGGAGTGTAGCGGGAGGCGAGGATGAGCAGTTCTTC.